This T cell receptor (beta chain) was captured by sequencing in a study of shared clonotypes between healthy human individuals. CD45RO-negative, CCR7-positively selected cells formed the naive CD8 fraction, excluding terminally differentiated effector memory CD45RA+ cells. The CDR3 is made up of 14 amino acids. The V gene lost 7 bases and the J gene lost 3 bases, with 13 bases spanning the gap. CDR1 and CDR2 from the germline V gene are SGDLS and YYNGEE. Some clones are missing from TCRdb's copy, which holds only in-frame ones; the method was immunoSEQ multiplex PCR. This repertoire shows 2 million to 2.5 million clones, about 93% found once; its top ten account for approximately 1.7%.

J is TRBJ2-2 and V is TRBV9; maybe TRBD2 (5 bases). The receptor was derived from a man aged 18 to 30 in good health. Some clones in this sample may be carry-over from other donors' samples. The sequenced material came from naive CD8+ T cells from PBMCs. In nucleotides, the CDR3 is TGTGCCAGCGAGGGCAGTTCGGACACCGGGGAGCTGTTTTTT. It is translated as CASEGSSDTGELFF.